This TCR beta chain came from a study of post-analysis software for immune sequencing data. Study details: Relapsing-remitting, secondary progressive and progressive-relapsing multiple sclerosis courses were included. Study results and caveats: Five or six TRBV segments (TRBV5-6, TRBV5-1 and TRBV20-1 among them) occurred more frequently in patients than in controls. Significantly decreased normalized Chao1 diversity was recorded for multiple sclerosis patients relative to controls.

Points on this clonotype: Its antigen is not identified.

Unique molecular identifiers featured in each of the TCR beta cDNA libraries. MiXCR, run by TCRdb on the PCR reads, gives a single entry per CDR3 protein. This table holds approximately 570,000 distinct CDR3 sequences, around 47% found once. V was cut by 2 bases and J by 3 bases, with 10 bases left in between. This CDR3 is 14 amino acids long. CDR1 is DFQATT, CDR2 SNEGSKA, per germline (reference sequence). The source of this sequence is a girl under 18 with multiple sclerosis. The sample was blood. The rearrangement links TRBV20-1 to TRBJ2-2; the D gene is possibly TRBD1 (5 bases). Here the CDR3 reads CSARPTEYTGELFF. CDR3 nucleotides: TGCAGTGCTAGACCGACAGAATACACCGGGGAGCTGTTTTTT.